This TCR beta chain was documented in a study of blood T cell repertoires in COVID-19. V was shortened by 5 bases and J by 0 bases, with 10 bases between the two germline ends. The germline V gene encodes CDR1 MDHEN and CDR2 SYDVKM. CDR3 length: 14 residues. This clone has ten or more counts. Sequencing used immunoSEQ multiplex PCR; TCRdb keeps in-frame clones, though not all of them. Among about 300,000 clones listed, more than 75% were seen once. Material for sequencing was PBMCs or T cells enriched from blood (not recorded which). The rearrangement uses TRBV28 and TRBJ1-1; D is ambiguous. This TCR derives from a man aged 25-45 years who had recovered from COVID-19. In DNA, the CDR3 is TGTGCCAGCAGTCTCGCAACAATGAACACTGAAGCTTTCTTT. Its translation is CASSLATMNTEAFF.